These 29 T cell receptor beta chains were all obtained from the same sample, sequenced in a study of blood T cell repertoires in COVID-19. The repertoire was sequenced with immunoSEQ multiplex PCR; TCRdb's copy has only in-frame clones and lacks some. The sample yields fewer than 300,000 clones, 81% seen once. Sequencing was performed on peripheral blood. The source of these receptors is a woman aged 55-70 years with active or convalescent COVID-19.

The table lists this clone with a count of one. V is TRBV11-2 and J is TRBJ1-3, with 7 bases identical to TRBD1. The CDR3 runs 15 residues. Trimming took 3 bases from V and 2 from J; bases not matched to a gene: 4. Germline V CDR1 and CDR2: SGHAT, FQNNGV. This CDR3 reads CASSFGQDAGNTIYF. For the CDR3, the DNA is TGTGCCAGCAGCTTCGGACAGGACGCTGGAAACACCATATATTTT.

The chain combines TRBV5-5 with TRBJ2-7, with D possibly TRBD2 on 6 matching bases. Trimming left V 0 bases short and J 7 bases short, with 11 bases between. Germline CDR1 SGHKS, CDR2 YYEKEE (reference sequence). This CDR3 is 13 amino acids long. The CDR3 spells CASSLAGVGEQYF. Written as DNA, the CDR3 is TGTGCCAGCAGCTTGGCGGGGGTTGGGGAGCAGTACTTC.

This clone was observed once. The chain joins TRBV28 to TRBJ1-1; the match to TRBD1 covers 9 bases. J lost 1 base, V lost 1 base, and 1 base had no gene match. The CDR3 is 15 residues long. Germline values: CDR1 MDHEN, CDR2 SYDVKM. The CDR3 is CASSLSGQGNTEAFF. CDR3 bases: TGTGCCAGCAGTTTATCGGGACAGGGGAACACTGAAGCTTTCTTT.

V gene TRBV2 combines with J gene TRBJ2-5, with 7 bases matching TRBD2. V lost 7 bases to trimming and J lost 2 bases; unmatched junction nucleotides: 7. There are 14 residues in the CDR3. CDR1 and CDR2 from the germline V gene are SNHLY and FYNNEI. The CDR3 nucleotides are TGTGCCAGCATAGGGACTACCAGTCAAGAGACCCAGTACTTC. Its translation is CASIGTTSQETQYF.

This chain connects TRBV5-5 to TRBJ2-5, with 7 bases identical to TRBD1. Germline V lookup: CDR1 SGHKS, CDR2 YYEKEE (reference sequence). This CDR3 comprises 15 residues. Losses at the gene ends were 4 bases for V and 5 bases for J; bases not matched to a gene: 11. The CDR3, as DNA: TGTGCCAGCAGCCGTAGACAGGGTTGGGGGGAGACCCAGTACTTC. This codes for CASSRRQGWGETQYF.

The J gene is TRBJ2-1, the V gene TRBV11-1; the D gene is possibly TRBD2 (7 bases). The CDR3 runs to 12 residues. The V gene's germline CDR1 is SGHAT and CDR2 FQDESV (reference sequence). V lost 8 bases and J 10 bases, leaving 15 bases between the germline ends. The CDR3 nucleotides read TGTGCCAGCTGTGGGGGGGCCGTAGAGCAGTTCTTC. Translation: CASCGGAVEQFF.

The chain carries TRBV7-6 and TRBJ2-1, with D possibly being TRBD2 (6 bases). The germline gives CDR1 SGHVS, CDR2 FNYEAQ. V was pared by 5 bases and J by 9 bases, with 20 bases between. This CDR3 is 15 amino acids long. In DNA form, the CDR3 reads TGTGCCAGCAGCCCCTCCCCGGCTAGCGCGGGTGAGCAGTTCTTC. Translation gives CASSPSPASAGEQFF.

The chain joins TRBV6-5 to TRBJ1-2; 10 positions match TRBD1. The J segment lost 8 bases and the V segment lost 0 bases, leaving 9 bases of the junction unmatched. The CDR3 is 16 amino acids. Germline V gene sequence: CDR1 MNHEY, CDR2 SVGAGI. The CDR3, as DNA: TGTGCCAGCAGTTACTCGCCTGGGACAGGGGCCGGGGGCTACACCTTC. This gives the protein CASSYSPGTGAGGYTF.

This CDR3 reads CASSWTSGYTGELFF. The CDR3 bases are TGCGCCAGCAGCTGGACTAGCGGATACACCGGGGAGCTGTTTTTT. The J gene is TRBJ2-2, the V gene TRBV5-1, with 10 bases identical to TRBD2. This CDR3 is 15 amino acids long. Germline loops: CDR1 SGHRS, CDR2 YFSETQ. V shed 3 bases and J 3 bases; nucleotides not matched to a gene: 2.

This sequence joins TRBV14 and TRBJ1-1, with 7 bases lining up with TRBD1. Germline assignment: CDR1 SGHDN and CDR2 FVKESK. This CDR3 spans 17 amino acids. J was trimmed by 0 bases and V by 0 bases; bases with no gene match: 7. Here the CDR3 reads CASSQEGGDSLNTEAFF. For the CDR3, the DNA is TGTGCCAGCAGCCAAGAGGGCGGGGACAGCTTGAACACTGAAGCTTTCTTT.

The chain links TRBV7-2 to TRBJ2-1; 7 bases fit TRBD1. The CDR3 contains 17 residues. The trim removed 2 bases at V and 2 bases at J, leaving 9 bases unmatched. CDR1 is SGHTA, CDR2 FQGNSA, per germline. CDR3 region: CASSLWLGQGAYNEQFF. For the CDR3, the DNA is TGTGCCAGCAGCTTATGGCTCGGTCAGGGGGCCTACAATGAGCAGTTCTTC.

This clone came up once. The rearrangement uses TRBV11-3 and TRBJ2-7; 14 bases match TRBD2. V was clipped by 4 bases and J by 3 bases; unmatched bases: 2. The V gene's germline CDR1 is SGHNT and CDR2 YENEEA. This CDR3 has 15 amino acids. CDR3 sequence reads: CASSSGTSGGYEQYF. The CDR3 coding sequence is TGTGCCAGCAGCTCGGGGACTAGCGGGGGCTACGAGCAGTACTTC.

The chain carries TRBV7-9 and TRBJ2-3; 8 bases line up with TRBD2. This CDR3 is built from 16 residues. Germline-derived CDR1 and CDR2 are SEHNR and FQNEAQ (reference sequence). Trimming took 5 bases from V and 2 from J; bases not matched to a gene: 9. The CDR3 coding sequence is TGTGCCAGCAGCCTCCTCGCTAGCGGGCCCACAGATACGCAGTATTTT. It is translated as CASSLLASGPTDTQYF.

This chain links TRBV18 with TRBJ2-1, with 11 bases that match TRBD1. The CDR3 has 15 residues. Per the germline V gene, CDR1 is KGHSH and CDR2 is LQKENI. Trimming at V came to 6 bases and at J to 6 bases, leaving 7 bases not matched to a gene. The CDR3 coding sequence is TGTGCCAGCTCTCCCGGGACAGGGGGACTCAATGAGCAGTTCTTC. Translated, it gives CASSPGTGGLNEQFF.

The chain couples TRBV3-1 (or the pseudogene TRBV3-2) to TRBJ1-4; D not resolved. Trimming took off 0 bases at V and 9 bases at J, with 14 bases between the two ends. The CDR3 covers 15 residues. The germline gives CDR1 LGHDT, CDR2 YNNKEL (reference sequence). CDR3 region: CASSQDQTRSKKLFF. In nucleotides, the CDR3 is TGTGCCAGCAGCCAAGATCAAACTCGGAGCAAAAAACTGTTTTTT.

The table lists this clone with a few counts. The chain has TRBV7-2 and TRBJ1-4; perhaps TRBD1 as D (6 bases). Germline assignment: CDR1 SGHTA and CDR2 FQGNSA. This CDR3 comprises 15 residues. V was pared by 1 base and J by 2 bases, with 8 bases between. The CDR3 nucleotides read TGTGCCAGCAGCTTAGACAGGGCCACTAATGAAAAACTGTTTTTT. Translation: CASSLDRATNEKLFF.

This chain joins TRBV6-5 and TRBJ1-1, with D perhaps TRBD1 (6 bases). The CDR3 has 14 residues. Between the trimmed V and J ends, which lost 4 bases and 1 base, there was a span of 10 bases. CDR1 is MNHEY, CDR2 SVGAGI, per germline. In DNA form, the CDR3 reads TGTGCCAGCAGTTCCGACAGGAAGAACACTGAAGCTTTCTTT. Residues: CASSSDRKNTEAFF.

In its sample, this clone was seen once. V usage is TRBV9 and J usage is TRBJ2-2; 11 bases match TRBD2. This CDR3 has 16 residues. The ends lost 0 bases at V and 7 bases at J; junction bases unmatched: 5. Germline values: CDR1 SGDLS, CDR2 YYNGEE. The CDR3 reads CASSVGSGGAYGELFF. CDR3 coding DNA: TGTGCCAGCAGCGTAGGTAGCGGGGGGGCCTACGGGGAGCTGTTTTTT.

The chain combines TRBV7-2 with TRBJ2-1, with 9 bases aligning to TRBD2. This CDR3 has 13 amino acids. V was pared by 4 bases and J by 14 bases, with 9 bases of the junction left unmatched. Germline V gives CDR1 SGHTA, CDR2 FQGNSA. The CDR3 loop reads CASSSVSGSPEFF. The CDR3 DNA follows: TGTGCCAGCAGCTCAGTTAGCGGGAGCCCGGAGTTCTTC.

The chain is built from TRBV6-5 and TRBJ1-2; D ambiguous. V lost 6 bases to trimming and J lost 6 bases, with 20 bases between them. The CDR3 is 15 amino acids. Germline V gene data show CDR1 as MNHEY and CDR2 as SVGAGI. The CDR3 spells CASSRSLAGGNGYTF. DNA for the CDR3: TGTGCCAGCAGCCGGTCCTTGGCGGGTGGGAATGGCTACACCTTC.

The gene calls are TRBV4-2 and TRBJ2-5; 7 bases map to TRBD2. CDR1 LGHNA and CDR2 YNFKEQ come from the germline V gene. V was pared by 0 bases and J by 0 bases, with 1 base of the junction left unmatched. This CDR3 region has 15 residues. The CDR3, as DNA: TGTGCCAGCAGCCAAGAGGGGACTAACCAAGAGACCCAGTACTTC. Translation gives CASSQEGTNQETQYF.

The chain recombines TRBV20-1 with TRBJ2-3, with D hard to call. CDR3 length: 14 amino acids. V lost 3 bases to trimming and J lost 0 bases, with 10 bases between them. Germline V lookup: CDR1 DFQATT, CDR2 SNEGSKA (reference sequence). CDR3 bases: TGCAGTGCTAGTTCGAGGTCTAGCACAGATACGCAGTATTTT. Its translation is CSASSRSSTDTQYF.

DNA of the CDR3: TGCGCCAGCAGTGAGAACGGTAACACTGAAGCTTTCTTT. Amino acids: CASSENGNTEAFF. The chain links TRBV10-1 to TRBJ1-1; D is uncertain. The V and J ends lost 2 bases and 2 bases respectively, with 6 bases between them. The CDR3 runs to 13 residues. Per the germline V gene, CDR1 is WNHNN and CDR2 is SYGVQD (reference sequence).

The chain carries TRBV4-1 and TRBJ2-5, with TRBD2 identical over 9 bases. The CDR3 contains 16 residues. J was trimmed by 5 bases and V by 1 base; bases with no gene match: 8. Germline CDR1 reads MGHRA; CDR2 reads YSYEKL. As DNA, the CDR3 is TGCGCCAGCAGCCAAGTAGCGGGGGAGGACTGGGAGACCCAGTACTTC. It is translated as CASSQVAGEDWETQYF.

The chain recombines TRBV6-5 with TRBJ1-6; the match to TRBD1 covers 7 bases. The CDR3 consists of 13 residues. V dropped 8 bases and J dropped 4; count of bases not matched to a gene: 2. Per the germline V gene, CDR1 is MNHEY and CDR2 is SVGAGI. The CDR3 reads CASWGQYNSPLHF. The CDR3 DNA is TGTGCCAGCTGGGGACAGTATAATTCACCCCTCCACTTT.

The chain uses TRBV6-1 and TRBJ2-7; possible D gene TRBD1, 5 bases. V shed 3 bases and J shed 4 bases, with 13 bases lying between them. This CDR3 has 14 residues. The V gene's germline CDR1 is MNHNS and CDR2 SASEGT. CDR3 amino acids: CASSESRDRYEQYF. Written as DNA, the CDR3 is TGTGCCAGCAGTGAGTCCAGGGATCGGTACGAGCAGTACTTC.

This clone was counted a few times. CDR3 coding DNA: TGTGCCAGCAGCCAATGGGGGGGCAGAGATACGCAGTATTTT. Translated, it gives CASSQWGGRDTQYF. The chain has TRBV4-2 and TRBJ2-3; TRBD2 is a possible D gene (7 bases). Germline CDR1 and CDR2: LGHNA and YNFKEQ. V lost 2 bases and J 5 bases, leaving 11 bases between the germline ends. The CDR3 length is 14 residues.

The DNA of the CDR3 is TGTGCCAGTCAGGGGAAAAATGAAAAACTGTTTTTT. It translates to CASQGKNEKLFF. J is TRBJ1-4 and V is TRBV19; D may be TRBD1 (6 bases). Germline V gene data show CDR1 as LNHDA and CDR2 as SQIVND (reference sequence). This CDR3 is 12 amino acids long. With 8 bases removed from V and 5 bases from J, the gap between germline ends came to 9 bases.

This clone came up a few times. This rearrangement joins TRBV5-1 to TRBJ1-4; the match to TRBD1 covers 10 bases. The CDR3 consists of 15 residues. Per germline, CDR1 SGHRS and CDR2 YFSETQ. V shed 4 bases and J 7 bases; nucleotides not matched to a gene: 7. The chain's CDR3 is CASSPRTGGGEKLFF. The CDR3 DNA follows: TGCGCCAGCAGCCCCAGGACAGGGGGAGGTGAAAAACTGTTTTTT.